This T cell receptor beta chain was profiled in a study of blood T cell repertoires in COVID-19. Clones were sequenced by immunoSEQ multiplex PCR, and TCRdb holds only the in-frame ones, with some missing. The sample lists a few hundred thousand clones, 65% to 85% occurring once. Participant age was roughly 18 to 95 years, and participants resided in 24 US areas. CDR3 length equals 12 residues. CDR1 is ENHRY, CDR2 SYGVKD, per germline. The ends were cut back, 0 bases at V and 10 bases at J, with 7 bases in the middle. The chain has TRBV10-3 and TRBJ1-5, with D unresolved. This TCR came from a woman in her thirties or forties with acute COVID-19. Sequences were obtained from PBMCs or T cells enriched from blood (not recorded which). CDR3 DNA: TGTGCCATCAGTGAGTCGGAGACTCCCCAGCATTTT. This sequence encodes CAISESETPQHF.